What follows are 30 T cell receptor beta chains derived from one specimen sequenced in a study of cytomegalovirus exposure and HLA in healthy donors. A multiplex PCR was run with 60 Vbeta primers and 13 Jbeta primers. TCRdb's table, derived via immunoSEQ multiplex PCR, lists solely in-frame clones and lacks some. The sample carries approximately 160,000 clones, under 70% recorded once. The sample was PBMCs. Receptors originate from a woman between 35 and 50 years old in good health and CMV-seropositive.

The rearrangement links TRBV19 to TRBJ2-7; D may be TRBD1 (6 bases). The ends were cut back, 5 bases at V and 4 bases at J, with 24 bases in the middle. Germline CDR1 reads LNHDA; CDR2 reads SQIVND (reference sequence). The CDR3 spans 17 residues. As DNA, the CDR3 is TGTGCCAGTAGTCCCGGCATCTTACAGGGCCGGGGTTACGAGCAGTACTTC. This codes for CASSPGILQGRGYEQYF.

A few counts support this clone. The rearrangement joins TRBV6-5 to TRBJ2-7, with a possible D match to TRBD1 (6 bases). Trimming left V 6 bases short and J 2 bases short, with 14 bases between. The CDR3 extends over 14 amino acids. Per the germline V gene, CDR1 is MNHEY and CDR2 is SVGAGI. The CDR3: CASRLQGTTYEQYF. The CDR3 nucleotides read TGTGCCAGCAGATTACAGGGAACCACCTACGAGCAGTACTTC.

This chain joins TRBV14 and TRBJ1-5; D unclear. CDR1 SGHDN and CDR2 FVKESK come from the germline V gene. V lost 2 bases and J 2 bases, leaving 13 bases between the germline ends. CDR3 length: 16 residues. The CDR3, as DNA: TGTGCCAGCAGCCAATCCGGGATGGACGGCAATCAGCCCCAGCATTTT. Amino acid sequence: CASSQSGMDGNQPQHF.

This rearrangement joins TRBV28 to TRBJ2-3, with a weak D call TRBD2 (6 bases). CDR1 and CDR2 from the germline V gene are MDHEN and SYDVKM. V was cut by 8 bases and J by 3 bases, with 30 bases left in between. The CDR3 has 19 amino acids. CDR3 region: CASLTRLRREGGLTDTQYF. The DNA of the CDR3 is TGTGCCAGCCTCACCCGACTTAGGCGGGAAGGAGGCTTGACAGATACGCAGTATTTT.

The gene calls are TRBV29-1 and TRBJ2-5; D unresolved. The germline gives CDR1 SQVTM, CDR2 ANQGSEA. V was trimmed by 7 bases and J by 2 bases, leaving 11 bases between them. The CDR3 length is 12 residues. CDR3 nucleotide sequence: TGCAGCGCAGGCCAAATTCAAGAGACCCAGTACTTC. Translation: CSAGQIQETQYF.

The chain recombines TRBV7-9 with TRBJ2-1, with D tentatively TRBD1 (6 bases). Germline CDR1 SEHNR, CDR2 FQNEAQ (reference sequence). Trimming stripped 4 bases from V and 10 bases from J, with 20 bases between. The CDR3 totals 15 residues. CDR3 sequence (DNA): TGTGCCAGCAGCTGCCGGGACAACCGTGTATGCGAGCAGTTCTTC. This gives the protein CASSCRDNRVCEQFF.

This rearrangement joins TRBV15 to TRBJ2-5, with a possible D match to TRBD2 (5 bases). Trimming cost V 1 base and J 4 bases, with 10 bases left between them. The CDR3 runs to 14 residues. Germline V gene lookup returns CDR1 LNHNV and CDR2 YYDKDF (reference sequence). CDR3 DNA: TGTGCCACCAGCAGAGTTGGGAGCCTAGAGACCCAGTACTTC. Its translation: CATSRVGSLETQYF.

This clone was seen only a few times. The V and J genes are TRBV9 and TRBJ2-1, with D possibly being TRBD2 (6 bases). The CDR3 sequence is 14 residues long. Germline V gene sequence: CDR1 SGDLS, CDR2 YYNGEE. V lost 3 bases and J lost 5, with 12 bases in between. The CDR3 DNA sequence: TGTGCCAGCAGCGAGGCTAGCGATCACAATGAGCAGTTCTTC. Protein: CASSEASDHNEQFF.

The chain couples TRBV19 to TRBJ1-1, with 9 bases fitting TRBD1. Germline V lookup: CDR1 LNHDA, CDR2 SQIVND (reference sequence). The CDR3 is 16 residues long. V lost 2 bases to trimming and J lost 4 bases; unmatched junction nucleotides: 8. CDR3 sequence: CASSIPGQGIGTEAFF. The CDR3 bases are TGTGCCAGTAGTATACCAGGACAGGGGATCGGCACTGAAGCTTTCTTT. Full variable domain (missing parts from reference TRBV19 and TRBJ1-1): DGGITQSPKYLFRKEGQNVTLSCEQNLNHDAMYWYRQDPGQGLRLIYYSQIVNDFQKGDIAEGYSVSREKKESFPLTVTSAQKNPTAFYLCASSIPGQGIGTEAFFGQGTRLTVV.

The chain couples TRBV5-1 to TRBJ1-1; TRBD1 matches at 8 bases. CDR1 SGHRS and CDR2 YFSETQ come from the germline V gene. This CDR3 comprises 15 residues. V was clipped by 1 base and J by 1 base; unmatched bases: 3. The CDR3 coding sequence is TGCGCCAGCAGCTTGCGCGGACAGGGGAACACTGAAGCTTTCTTT. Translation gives CASSLRGQGNTEAFF.

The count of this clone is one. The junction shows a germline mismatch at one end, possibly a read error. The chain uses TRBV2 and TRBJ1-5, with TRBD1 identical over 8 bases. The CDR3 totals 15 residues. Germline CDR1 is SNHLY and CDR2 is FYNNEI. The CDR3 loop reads CANSFMTTGAQPQHF. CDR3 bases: TGTGCCAACAGTTTTATGACGACAGGGGCTCAGCCCCAGCATTTT.

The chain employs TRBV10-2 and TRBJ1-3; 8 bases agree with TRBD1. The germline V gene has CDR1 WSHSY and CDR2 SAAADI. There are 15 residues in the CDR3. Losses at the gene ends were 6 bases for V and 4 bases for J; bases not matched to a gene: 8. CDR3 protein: CASRDREASGNTIYF. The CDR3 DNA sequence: TGCGCCAGCAGGGACAGGGAGGCTTCAGGAAACACCATATATTTT.

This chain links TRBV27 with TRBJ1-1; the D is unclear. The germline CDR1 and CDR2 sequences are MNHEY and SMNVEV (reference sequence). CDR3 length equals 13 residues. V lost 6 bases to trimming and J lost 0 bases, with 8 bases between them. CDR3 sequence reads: CASSMGMNTEAFF. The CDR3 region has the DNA TGTGCCAGCAGCATGGGCATGAACACTGAAGCTTTCTTT.

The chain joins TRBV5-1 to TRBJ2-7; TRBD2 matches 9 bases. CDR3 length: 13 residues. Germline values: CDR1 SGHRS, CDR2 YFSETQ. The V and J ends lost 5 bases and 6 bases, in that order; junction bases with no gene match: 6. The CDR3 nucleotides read TGCGCCAGCAGGGATAGCGGGGGCGGCGAGCAGTACTTC. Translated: CASRDSGGGEQYF.

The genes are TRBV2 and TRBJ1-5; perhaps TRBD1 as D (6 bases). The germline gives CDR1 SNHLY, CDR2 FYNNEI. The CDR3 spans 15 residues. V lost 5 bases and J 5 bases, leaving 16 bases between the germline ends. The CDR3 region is CASSFGQLVDQPQHF. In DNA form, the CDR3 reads TGTGCCAGCAGTTTCGGACAGTTAGTCGATCAGCCCCAGCATTTT.

DNA of the CDR3: TGCGCCAGCAGCCGGGACAATATGAACTATGGCTACACCTTC. This translates into CASSRDNMNYGYTF. This chain connects TRBV4-3 to TRBJ1-2; possibly TRBD1 for D (6 bases). V dropped 4 bases and J dropped 2 bases, with 11 bases sitting between them. CDR1 and CDR2 from the germline V gene are LGHNA and YSLEER. The CDR3 has 14 residues.

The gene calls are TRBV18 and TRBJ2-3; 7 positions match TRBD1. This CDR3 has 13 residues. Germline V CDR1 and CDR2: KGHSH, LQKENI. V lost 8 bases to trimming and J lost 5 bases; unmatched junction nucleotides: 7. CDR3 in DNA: TGTGCCAGCAAATTGACAGGGATAGATACGCAGTATTTT. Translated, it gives CASKLTGIDTQYF.

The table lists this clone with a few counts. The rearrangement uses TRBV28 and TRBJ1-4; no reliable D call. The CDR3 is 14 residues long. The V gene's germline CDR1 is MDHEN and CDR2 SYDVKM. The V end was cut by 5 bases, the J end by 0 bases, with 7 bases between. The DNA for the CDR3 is TGTGCCAGCAGTGCGCCCGCAACTAATGAAAAACTGTTTTTT. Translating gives CASSAPATNEKLFF. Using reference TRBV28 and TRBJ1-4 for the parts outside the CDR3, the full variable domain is DVKVTQSSRYLVKRTGEKVFLECVQDMDHENMFWYRQDPGLGLRLIYFSYDVKMKEKGDIPEGYSVSREKKERFSLILESASTNQTSMYLCASSAPATNEKLFFGSGTQLSVL.

CDR3: CASSGLAGQVTGELFF. The CDR3 DNA is TGTGCCAGCAGCGGCCTGGCGGGACAGGTCACCGGGGAGCTGTTTTTT. The chain joins TRBV9 to TRBJ2-2; 8 bases align to TRBD1. The germline V gene encodes CDR1 SGDLS and CDR2 YYNGEE. V lost 3 bases to trimming and J lost 4 bases; unmatched junction nucleotides: 8. The CDR3 has 16 amino acids.

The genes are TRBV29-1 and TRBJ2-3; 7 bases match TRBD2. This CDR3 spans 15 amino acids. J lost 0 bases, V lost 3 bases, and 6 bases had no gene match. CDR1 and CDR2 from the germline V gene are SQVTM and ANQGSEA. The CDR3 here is CSVDELASSTDTQYF. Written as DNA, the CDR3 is TGCAGCGTTGACGAACTAGCGAGTAGCACAGATACGCAGTATTTT.

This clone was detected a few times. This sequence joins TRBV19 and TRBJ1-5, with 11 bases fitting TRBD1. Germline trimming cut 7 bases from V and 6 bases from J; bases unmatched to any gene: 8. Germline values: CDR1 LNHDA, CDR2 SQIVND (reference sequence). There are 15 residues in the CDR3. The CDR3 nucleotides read TGTGCCAGTACCCCGACAGGGACAGGGGGTCAGCCCCAGCATTTT. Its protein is CASTPTGTGGQPQHF.

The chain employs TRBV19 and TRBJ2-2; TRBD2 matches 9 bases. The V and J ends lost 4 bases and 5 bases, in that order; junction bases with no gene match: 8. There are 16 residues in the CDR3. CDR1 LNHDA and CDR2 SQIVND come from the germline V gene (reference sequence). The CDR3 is CASSKGGGAGTGELFF. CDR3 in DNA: TGTGCCAGTAGTAAGGGCGGGGGGGCCGGTACCGGGGAGCTGTTTTTT.

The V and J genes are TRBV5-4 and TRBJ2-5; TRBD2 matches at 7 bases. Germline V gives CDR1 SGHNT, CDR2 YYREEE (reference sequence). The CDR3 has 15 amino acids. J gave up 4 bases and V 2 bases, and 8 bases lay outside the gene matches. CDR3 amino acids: CASSFGSGSGETQYF. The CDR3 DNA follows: TGTGCCAGCAGCTTTGGTAGCGGGTCCGGAGAGACCCAGTACTTC.

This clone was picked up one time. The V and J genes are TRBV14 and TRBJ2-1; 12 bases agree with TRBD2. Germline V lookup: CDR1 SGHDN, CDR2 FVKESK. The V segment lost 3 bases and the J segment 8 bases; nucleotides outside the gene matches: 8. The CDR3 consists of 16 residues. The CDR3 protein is CASSQGRTSGIYEQFF. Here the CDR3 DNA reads TGTGCCAGCAGCCAGGGAAGGACTAGCGGGATTTATGAGCAGTTCTTC.

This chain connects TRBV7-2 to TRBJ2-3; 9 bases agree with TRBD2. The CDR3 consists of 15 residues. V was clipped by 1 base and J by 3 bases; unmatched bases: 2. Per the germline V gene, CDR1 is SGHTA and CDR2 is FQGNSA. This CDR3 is CASSLDLAGTDTQYF. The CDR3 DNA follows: TGTGCCAGCAGCTTAGATCTAGCGGGGACAGATACGCAGTATTTT.

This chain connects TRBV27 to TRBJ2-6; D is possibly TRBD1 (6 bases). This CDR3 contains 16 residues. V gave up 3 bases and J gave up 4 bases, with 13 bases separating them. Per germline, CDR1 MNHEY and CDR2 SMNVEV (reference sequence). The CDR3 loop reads CASSFGTSSGANVLTF. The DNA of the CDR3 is TGTGCCAGCAGTTTCGGGACATCCTCCGGGGCCAACGTCCTGACTTTC.

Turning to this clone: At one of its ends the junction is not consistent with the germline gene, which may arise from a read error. CDR3 DNA sequence: TGTGCCAGCAGAATAGACTCTAACTATGGCTACCCCTTC. Its translation is CASRIDSNYGYPF. The chain has TRBV6-5 and TRBJ1-2; D remains ambiguous. Germline loops: CDR1 MNHEY, CDR2 SVGAGI. The CDR3 runs to 13 residues.

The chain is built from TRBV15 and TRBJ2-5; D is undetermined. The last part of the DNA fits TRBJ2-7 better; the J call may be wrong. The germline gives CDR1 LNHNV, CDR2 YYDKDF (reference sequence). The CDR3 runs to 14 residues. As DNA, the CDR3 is TGTGCCACCAGCAGAGAGGCCAGACAATACGAGCAGTACTTC. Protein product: CATSREARQYEQYF.

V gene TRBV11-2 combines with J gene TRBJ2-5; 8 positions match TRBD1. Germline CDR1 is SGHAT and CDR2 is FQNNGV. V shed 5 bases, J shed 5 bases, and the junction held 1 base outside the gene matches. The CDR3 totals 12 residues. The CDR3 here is CASSRDRETQYF. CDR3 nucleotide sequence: TGTGCCAGCAGCCGGGACAGGGAGACCCAGTACTTC.

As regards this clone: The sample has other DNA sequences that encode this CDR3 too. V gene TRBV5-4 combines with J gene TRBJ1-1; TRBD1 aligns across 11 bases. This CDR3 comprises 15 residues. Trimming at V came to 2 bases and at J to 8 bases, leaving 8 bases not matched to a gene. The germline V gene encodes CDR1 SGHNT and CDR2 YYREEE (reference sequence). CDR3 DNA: TGTGCCAGCAGCTTCCAGGACAGGGGGCTTGGCGAAGCTTTCTTT. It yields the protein CASSFQDRGLGEAFF.